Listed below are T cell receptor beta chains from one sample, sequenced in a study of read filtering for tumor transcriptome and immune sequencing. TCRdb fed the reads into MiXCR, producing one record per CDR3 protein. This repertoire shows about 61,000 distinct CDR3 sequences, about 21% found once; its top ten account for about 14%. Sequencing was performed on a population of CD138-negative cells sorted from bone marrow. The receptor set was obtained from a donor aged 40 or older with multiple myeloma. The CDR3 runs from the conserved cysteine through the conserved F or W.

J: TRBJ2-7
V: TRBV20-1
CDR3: CSASSGAPYEQYF

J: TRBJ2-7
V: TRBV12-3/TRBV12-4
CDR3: CASRAQGSHEQYF

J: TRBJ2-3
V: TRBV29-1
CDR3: CSVARDRTFTDTQYF

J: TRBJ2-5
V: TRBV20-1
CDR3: CSSAEGTLGSETQYF

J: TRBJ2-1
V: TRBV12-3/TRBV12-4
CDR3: CASSPGLALGEQFF

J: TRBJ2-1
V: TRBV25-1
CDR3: CASRSPSVFAKREEGEQFF

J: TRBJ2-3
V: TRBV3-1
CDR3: CASSRTSGGDTQYF

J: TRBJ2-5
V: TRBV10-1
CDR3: CASSSGTSGSGETQYF

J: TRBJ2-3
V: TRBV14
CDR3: CASSQVGREAPDTQYF

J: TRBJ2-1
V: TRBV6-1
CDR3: CASSVSGRGNNEQFF

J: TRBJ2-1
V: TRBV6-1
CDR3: CASSGPGGAYNEQFF

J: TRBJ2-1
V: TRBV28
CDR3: CASRGLAGGDGAYNEQFF

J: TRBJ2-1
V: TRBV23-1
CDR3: CASSQTTSGSSYNEQFF

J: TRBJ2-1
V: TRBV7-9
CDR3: CASSLVREQAGSSYNEQFF

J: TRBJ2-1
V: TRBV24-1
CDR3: CATSEHRGTLINEQFF

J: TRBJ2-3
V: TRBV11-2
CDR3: CASSPDSRADTQYF

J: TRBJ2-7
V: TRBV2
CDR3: CASSVDREQHF

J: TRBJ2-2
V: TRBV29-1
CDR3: CSVDRGRTGELFF

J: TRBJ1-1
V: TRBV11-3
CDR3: CASSLNRGQVTEAFF

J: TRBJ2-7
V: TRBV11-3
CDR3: CASTENWGAGYEQYF

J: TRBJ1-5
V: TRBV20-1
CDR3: CSARGPEPQHF

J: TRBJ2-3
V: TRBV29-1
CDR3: CSVGPASSTQYF

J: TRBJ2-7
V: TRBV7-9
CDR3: CGTGGAESDEQYF

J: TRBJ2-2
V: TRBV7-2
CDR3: CASISGGLARELFF

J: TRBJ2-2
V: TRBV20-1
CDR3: CSARTSGMNTGELFF

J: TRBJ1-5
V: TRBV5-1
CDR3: CASSSGGQNQPQHF

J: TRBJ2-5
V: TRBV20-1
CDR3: CSAPSWGDKETQYF

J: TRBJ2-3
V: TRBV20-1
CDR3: CSATRAGVTDTQYF

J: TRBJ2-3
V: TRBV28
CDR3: CASNDGARDTQYF

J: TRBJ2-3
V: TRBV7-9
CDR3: CASSLMNRGRTSTDTQYF

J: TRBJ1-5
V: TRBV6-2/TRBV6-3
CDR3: CASSSRQALGQPQHF

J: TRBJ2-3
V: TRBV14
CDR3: CASSPTPDTQYF

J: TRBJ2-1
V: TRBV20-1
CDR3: CSASRDGPVNEQFF

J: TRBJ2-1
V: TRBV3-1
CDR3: CASSQGHGEQFF

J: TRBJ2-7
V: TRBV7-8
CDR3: CASSLGTPLEQYF

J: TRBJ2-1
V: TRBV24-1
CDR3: CATSAGGADNEQFF

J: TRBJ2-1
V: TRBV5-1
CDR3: CASPSLTRSYNEQFF

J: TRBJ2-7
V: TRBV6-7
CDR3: CATPRGLAMYEQYF

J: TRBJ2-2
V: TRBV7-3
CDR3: CASRQLAGGSDTGELFF

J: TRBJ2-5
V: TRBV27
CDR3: CASGPETQYF

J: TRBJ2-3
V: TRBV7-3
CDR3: CASSLQGAVDTQYF

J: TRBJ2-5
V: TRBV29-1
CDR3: CSVRTGGSETQYF

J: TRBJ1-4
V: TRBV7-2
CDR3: CASSSWGRTNEKLFF

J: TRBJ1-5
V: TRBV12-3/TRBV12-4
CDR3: CASSRQGNQPQHF

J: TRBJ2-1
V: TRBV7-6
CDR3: CASSLRYSYDEQFF

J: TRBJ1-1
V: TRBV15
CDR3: CATASQDKEAFF

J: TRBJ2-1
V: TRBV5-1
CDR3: CASSKTGPKDNEQFF

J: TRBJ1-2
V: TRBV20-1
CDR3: CSARTVNYGYTF

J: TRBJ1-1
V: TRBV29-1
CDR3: CSVLTGMTEAFF

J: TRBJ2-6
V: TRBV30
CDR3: CAWTSGANVLTF

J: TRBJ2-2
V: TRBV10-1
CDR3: CASSDGQGNTGELFF

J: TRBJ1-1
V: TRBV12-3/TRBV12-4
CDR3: CASRPSLGGMNTEAFF

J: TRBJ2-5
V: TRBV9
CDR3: CASSARTSGSSETQYF